The 24 T cell receptor beta chains presented below share a single source sample, sequenced in a study of blood T cell repertoires in COVID-19. Sequencing used immunoSEQ multiplex PCR; TCRdb keeps in-frame clones, though not all of them. The profile covers tens of thousands of clones, with roughly nine tenths appearing a single time and roughly 15% taken by the ten largest. Source material: peripheral blood. These receptors were collected from a woman aged 80 or over with active or convalescent COVID-19.

The chain links TRBV7-6 to TRBJ2-3, with TRBD1 matching over 10 bases. The length of the CDR3 is 16 residues. Germline V gene data show CDR1 as SGHVS and CDR2 as FNYEAQ. Unmatched junction bases numbered 1, after V lost 0 bases and J lost 1 base. The CDR3 spells CASSLATGGGTDTQYF. The CDR3 nucleotides read TGTGCCAGCAGCTTAGCGACAGGGGGCGGCACAGATACGCAGTATTTT.

The chain recombines TRBV5-1 with TRBJ1-1; 8 bases align to TRBD1. The CDR3 sequence is 14 residues long. The germline V gene encodes CDR1 SGHRS and CDR2 YFSETQ. V was pared by 6 bases and J by 4 bases, with 8 bases of the junction left unmatched. The CDR3 reads CASTQDRGSTEAFF. The CDR3 nucleotides read TGCGCCAGCACCCAAGACAGGGGTAGCACTGAAGCTTTCTTT.

The rearrangement joins TRBV18 to TRBJ2-5; weak D call: TRBD1 (5 bases). The CDR3 is 13 amino acids. Germline V lookup: CDR1 KGHSH, CDR2 LQKENI. V was trimmed by 3 bases and J by 2 bases, leaving 7 bases between them. Here the CDR3 DNA reads TGTGCCAGCTCACCCCAGGGACAAGAGACCCAGTACTTC. Protein: CASSPQGQETQYF.

The J gene is TRBJ1-6, the V gene TRBV30, with D possibly being TRBD1 (6 bases). The CDR3 extends over 14 amino acids. The V end was cut by 4 bases, the J end by 4 bases, with 11 bases between. From germline, CDR1 is GTSNPN and CDR2 SVGIG (reference sequence). The CDR3 loop reads CAWTLGQYNSPLHF. In nucleotides, the CDR3 is TGTGCCTGGACTTTAGGACAGTATAATTCACCCCTCCACTTT. Full variable domain (missing parts from reference TRBV30 and TRBJ1-6): SQTIHQWPATLVQPVGSPLSLECTVEGTSNPNLYWYRQAAGRGLQLLFYSVGIGQISSEVPQNLSASRPQDRQFILSSKKLLLSDSGFYLCAWTLGQYNSPLHFGNGTRLTVT.

The rearrangement links TRBV4-3 to TRBJ2-2; D may be TRBD2 (5 bases). Germline V gene sequence: CDR1 LGHNA, CDR2 YSLEER. The ends were cut back, 5 bases at V and 2 bases at J, with 15 bases in the middle. The CDR3 consists of 16 residues. The CDR3 is CASSTRRVPNTGELFF. The CDR3 DNA is TGCGCCAGCAGCACCCGGCGGGTTCCTAACACCGGGGAGCTGTTTTTT.

V and J are TRBV7-2 and TRBJ2-7, with D uncertain. The germline V gene has CDR1 SGHTA and CDR2 FQGNSA. V was trimmed by 5 bases and J by 6 bases, leaving 11 bases between them. The CDR3 sequence is 12 residues long. CDR3 nucleotides: TGTGCCAGCAGCCCCGGGTGGTCCGAGCAGTACTTC. This sequence encodes CASSPGWSEQYF.

The chain combines TRBV9 with TRBJ1-2, with unresolved D. Trimming left V 0 bases short and J 4 bases short, with 10 bases between. The germline V gene encodes CDR1 SGDLS and CDR2 YYNGEE. The CDR3 has 14 amino acids. The CDR3 region is CASSVGASPYGYTF. The CDR3 region has the DNA TGTGCCAGCAGCGTAGGGGCGAGCCCCTATGGCTACACCTTC.

CDR3 nucleotide sequence: TGTGCCAGCAGCTTAGCCGGGACTAGCGGGGGGTTCTACGAGCAGTACTTC. Protein sequence: CASSLAGTSGGFYEQYF. This chain uses TRBV7-2 with TRBJ2-7, with 15 bases that match TRBD2. Trimming at V came to 0 bases and at J to 3 bases, leaving 3 bases not matched to a gene. This CDR3 is built from 17 residues. Germline V CDR1 and CDR2: SGHTA, FQGNSA. Complete variable domain (other parts from reference TRBV7-2 and TRBJ2-7): GAGVSQSPSNKVTEKGKDVELRCDPISGHTALYWYRQSLGQGLEFLIYFQGNSAPDKSGLPSDRFSAERTGGSVSTLTIQRTQQEDSAVYLCASSLAGTSGGFYEQYFGPGTRLTVT.

In the case of this clone: Because it lacks the conserved phenylalanine or tryptophan at the end, this CDR3 is likely a read error. The DNA is left out, because the CDR3 cannot be placed on it with certainty; the CDR3 is given as TCRdb lists it. This sequence joins TRBV3-1 (or the pseudogene TRBV3-2) and TRBJ2-7; the table's D gene call, TRBD2, was not cross checked with the DNA. Germline V gene data show CDR1 as LGHDT and CDR2 as YNNKEL (reference sequence). The CDR3 comprises 10 residues, both ends counted. CDR3 sequence: CASSQKITPG.

The rearrangement joins TRBV7-9 to TRBJ2-7; 9 nucleotides align to TRBD1. Trimming cost V 6 bases and J 5 bases; bases outside gene matches: 14. This CDR3 spans 16 amino acids. Germline V gives CDR1 SEHNR, CDR2 FQNEAQ (reference sequence). The CDR3 is CASSIITGQGSHEQYF. The CDR3 region has the DNA TGTGCCAGCAGTATAATTACGGGACAGGGTTCTCACGAGCAGTACTTC.

The chain uses TRBV24-1 and TRBJ2-7; TRBD1 aligns across 9 bases. CDR3 length equals 16 residues. J lost 4 bases, V lost 0 bases, and 6 bases had no gene match. Germline CDR1 KGHDR, CDR2 SFDVKD. The CDR3 bases are TGTGCCACCAGTGATTTGATCCGGGACAGGGTTTACGAGCAGTACTTC. This gives the protein CATSDLIRDRVYEQYF.

The genes are TRBV2 and TRBJ2-2; 7 bases fit TRBD1. In germline, CDR1 is SNHLY, CDR2 FYNNEI. The CDR3 totals 15 residues. Trimming cost V 9 bases and J 0 bases; bases outside gene matches: 7. The CDR3: CASRQGGANTGELFF. The DNA for the CDR3 is TGTGCCAGTAGACAGGGTGGTGCGAACACCGGGGAGCTGTTTTTT.

This chain connects TRBV6-1 to TRBJ1-2; 9 bases align to TRBD1. Germline V gene sequence: CDR1 MNHNS, CDR2 SASEGT. Losses at the gene ends were 3 bases for V and 2 bases for J; bases not matched to a gene: 4. This CDR3 has 15 amino acids. The CDR3 loop is CASSDAQGANYGYTF. CDR3 DNA sequence: TGTGCCAGCAGTGACGCACAGGGGGCCAACTATGGCTACACCTTC.

The chain is built from TRBV5-1 and TRBJ2-1; the match to TRBD2 covers 13 bases. The CDR3 extends over 16 amino acids. V was clipped by 4 bases and J by 8 bases; unmatched bases: 9. Germline assignment: CDR1 SGHRS and CDR2 YFSETQ. Here the CDR3 reads CASSLLAGGFDDEQFF. The CDR3 coding sequence is TGCGCCAGCAGCCTACTAGCGGGGGGGTTTGACGATGAGCAGTTCTTC.

The J gene is TRBJ1-1, the V gene TRBV5-1; tentatively, D is TRBD1 (5 bases). V lost 5 bases and J lost 3, with 11 bases in between. The germline CDR1 and CDR2 sequences are SGHRS and YFSETQ. This CDR3 is built from 13 residues. CDR3 nucleotides: TGCGCCAGCAGTCCCAGGGCGGACACTGAAGCTTTCTTT. Residues: CASSPRADTEAFF.

CDR3 residues: CASGYGLFAEAFF. CDR3 DNA sequence: TGTGCTAGTGGATATGGACTGTTCGCTGAAGCTTTCTTT. The chain carries TRBV12-5 and TRBJ1-1, with D uncertain. This CDR3 has 13 amino acids. Looked up from germline, CDR1 is LGHNT and CDR2 is FRNRAP. V was clipped by 6 bases and J by 6 bases, with 14 bases between them.

The rearrangement uses TRBV6-2 or TRBV6-3 and TRBJ2-2; 7 positions match TRBD1. Losses at the gene ends were 6 bases for V and 1 base for J; bases not matched to a gene: 8. Germline V gene data show CDR1 as MNHEY and CDR2 as SVGEGT. This CDR3 is built from 16 residues. CDR3 protein: CASSYTGALNTGELFF. The CDR3 region has the DNA TGTGCCAGCAGCTATACAGGGGCCCTGAACACCGGGGAGCTGTTTTTT.

J is TRBJ1-5 and V is TRBV7-2; TRBD1 aligns across 7 bases. Germline CDR1 is SGHTA and CDR2 is FQGNSA. The CDR3 covers 15 residues. The V gene end was trimmed by 5 bases and the J gene end by 2 bases; junction bases not matched to a gene: 6. The CDR3 region has the DNA TGTGCCAGCAGCATCGGACAGGTTGGCAATCAGCCCCAGCATTTT. Translating it yields CASSIGQVGNQPQHF.

The J gene is TRBJ1-6, the V gene TRBV28, with D unclear. V gave up 7 bases and J gave up 9 bases, with 25 bases separating them. The CDR3 loop spans 17 amino acids. From germline, CDR1 is MDHEN and CDR2 SYDVKM. CDR3 in amino acids: CASTPLLGRIGSSPLHF. CDR3 coding DNA: TGTGCCAGCACCCCGCTCTTGGGGAGAATCGGTAGTTCACCCCTCCACTTT.

The rearrangement uses TRBV19 and TRBJ1-5, with 9 positions matching TRBD1. Germline V gives CDR1 LNHDA, CDR2 SQIVND (reference sequence). The CDR3 consists of 17 residues. Trimming cost V 2 bases and J 3 bases; bases outside gene matches: 8. CDR3 sequence (DNA): TGTGCCAGTAGTATACGTCCGGACAGGGGTTACAATCAGCCCCAGCATTTT. Its protein is CASSIRPDRGYNQPQHF.

The rearrangement joins TRBV6-6 to TRBJ2-5; 11 nucleotides agree with TRBD2. The CDR3 has 14 amino acids. The germline gives CDR1 MNHNY, CDR2 SVGAGI (reference sequence). J gave up 6 bases and V 5 bases, and 5 bases lay outside the gene matches. CDR3: CASSDSGGVKTQYF. The CDR3, as DNA: TGTGCCAGCAGTGATAGCGGGGGGGTAAAGACCCAGTACTTC.

The chain links TRBV27 to TRBJ1-6, with a tentative D call TRBD1 (5 bases). Germline V gene lookup returns CDR1 MNHEY and CDR2 SMNVEV (reference sequence). The CDR3 spans 14 residues. V gave up 5 bases and J gave up 7 bases, with 12 bases separating them. The CDR3 here is CASSNDSPNSPLHF. The DNA of the CDR3 is TGTGCCAGCAGTAACGACAGCCCCAATTCACCCCTCCACTTT.

The chain couples TRBV11-2 to TRBJ1-1, with D tentatively TRBD1 (5 bases). CDR1 and CDR2 from the germline V gene are SGHAT and FQNNGV. The CDR3 has 14 amino acids. V lost 5 bases to trimming and J lost 0 bases, with 10 bases between them. The CDR3 here is CASSLTVMNTEAFF. The CDR3 DNA sequence: TGTGCCAGCAGCCTGACAGTTATGAACACTGAAGCTTTCTTT.

The gene calls are TRBV9 and TRBJ2-2; 7 bases fit TRBD1. The germline V gene has CDR1 SGDLS and CDR2 YYNGEE. This CDR3 is built from 14 residues. V dropped 3 bases and J dropped 3; count of bases not matched to a gene: 2. CDR3 coding DNA: TGTGCCAGCAGCGAGGGGACAGACACCGGGGAGCTGTTTTTT. This encodes CASSEGTDTGELFF.